This is a list of T cell receptor beta chains from one sample in a study of identifying expanded T cells in peripheral blood. Profiling relied on immunoSEQ multiplex PCR, and the TCRdb table lists in-frame clones only, not all of them. The data hold about 84,000 clones, with approximately 83% observed a single time. The source material was blood. The source is a person aged 18 to 75 in good health. Both conserved end residues are part of each CDR3. A D gene is named only where the DNA matches it firmly. Part of the rows lack a size; the others show once, few, many or a class for expanded clones.

cdr3_length	clone_size	v_call	d_call	j_call	cdr3_nt	cdr3_aa
14	NA	TRBV9	NA	TRBJ2-1	TGTGCCAGCAGCGTTAACCGGGCCCAGGACGTGCAGTTCTTC	CASSVNRAQDVQFF
14	NA	TRBV7-9	TRBD1	TRBJ1-1	TGTGCCAGCAGCTTCACAGGGGGCGCGACTGAAGCTTTCTTT	CASSFTGGATEAFF
13	once	TRBV19	NA	TRBJ1-2	TGTGCCAGTAGTATTGACCGACACTATGGCTACACCTTC	CASSIDRHYGYTF
14	NA	TRBV19	NA	TRBJ2-2	TGTGCCAGTAGTATAAGGGGATACACCGGGGAGCTGTTTTTT	CASSIRGYTGELFF
18	once	TRBV14	TRBD1	TRBJ1-2	TGTGCCAGCAGCCAGAGACCGGGACAGGGAAATGCAAGCGAGGGCTACACCTTC	CASSQRPGQGNASEGYTF
13	few	TRBV14	NA	TRBJ1-5	TGTGCCAGCAGCCGACAGAGCAATCAGCCCCAGCATTTT	CASSRQSNQPQHF
13	NA	TRBV5-6	NA	TRBJ2-1	TGTGCCAGCAGCTTCGGAACCTACAATGAGCAGTTCTTC	CASSFGTYNEQFF
14	once	TRBV10-2	TRBD1	TRBJ2-3	TGCGCCAGCAGAACAGGGGGCAGGACAGATACGCAGTATTTT	CASRTGGRTDTQYF
15	NA	TRBV5-5	NA	TRBJ1-5	TGTGCCAGCAGCTTGGCCACGGAGGTAAATCAGCCCCAGCATTTT	CASSLATEVNQPQHF
16	NA	TRBV5-6	TRBD1	TRBJ2-1	TGTGCCAGCAGTTCGGTCACAGAAGACAGGGTCCATGAGCAGTTCTTC	CASSSVTEDRVHEQFF
15	NA	TRBV4-3	TRBD1	TRBJ1-4	TGCGCCAGCAGCCAAGAAATAGGGACAGGAGGAAAACTGTTTTTT	CASSQEIGTGGKLFF
14	NA	TRBV7-9	TRBD1	TRBJ1-3	TGTGCCAGCAGCTTCGGGACAGGGGGAAACACCATATATTTT	CASSFGTGGNTIYF
13	NA	TRBV25-1	NA	TRBJ2-7	TGTGCCAGCATGAGACAGTCCCTCTACGAGCAGTACTTC	CASMRQSLYEQYF
13	NA	TRBV7-9	NA	TRBJ1-1	TGTGCCAGCAGTTTAATAAGAAACACTGAAGCTTTCTTT	CASSLIRNTEAFF
18	NA	TRBV14	NA	TRBJ2-6	TGTGCCAGCAGCCCCCACAGGGAGGGTCTCTCTGGGGCCAACGTCCTGACTTTC	CASSPHREGLSGANVLTF
20	NA	TRBV6-4	NA	TRBJ1-4	TGTGCCCTACATTCCGGTGCCGGGGATCTCCAGGGAGCAACTAATGAAAAACTGTTTTTT	CALHSGAGDLQGATNEKLFF
14	NA	TRBV6-5	NA	TRBJ2-1	TGTGCCAGCAGTTCGGGAAGAACCTACAATGAGCAGTTCTTC	CASSSGRTYNEQFF
15	NA	TRBV7-9	TRBD1	TRBJ2-5	TGTGCCAGCAGTCGAACCGGGACAGGGGGCCCGACCCAGTACTTC	CASSRTGTGGPTQYF
15	NA	TRBV2	TRBD2	TRBJ2-5	TGTGCCAGCCGGGAGGGACTAGCGGGGAAGGAGACCCAGTACTTC	CASREGLAGKETQYF
13	NA	TRBV5-8	TRBD1	TRBJ2-2	TGTGCCAGCCTATACAGGGGTACCGGGGAGCTGTTTTTT	CASLYRGTGELFF
13	NA	TRBV5-6	NA	TRBJ1-2	TGTGCCAGCAGCTTGGATAGGAACTATGGCTACACCTTC	CASSLDRNYGYTF
11	NA	TRBV30	NA	TRBJ1-2	TGTGCCTGGAGTGGTGGGTTTGGCTACACCTTC	CAWSGGFGYTF
12	NA	TRBV7-9	NA	TRBJ1-1	TGTGCCAGCAGCCCAGGTTACACTGAAGCTTTCTTT	CASSPGYTEAFF
11	NA	TRBV30	TRBD1	TRBJ1-2	TGTGCCTGGAAGACAGGGGTGGGCTACACCTTC	CAWKTGVGYTF
12	NA	TRBV5-6	TRBD1	TRBJ2-7	TGTGCCACCACGGGACAGCTCTACGAGCAGTACTTC	CATTGQLYEQYF
14	NA	TRBV30	NA	TRBJ1-3	TGTGCCTGGAGAGGGCGGATGCGCGGAAACACCATATATTTT	CAWRGRMRGNTIYF
11	NA	TRBV20-1	NA	TRBJ2-7	TGCAGTGCTAGGAGGGGCTACGAGCAGTACTTC	CSARRGYEQYF
14	few	TRBV7-2	TRBD1	TRBJ1-2	TGTGCCAGCAGCTTACAGACAGGGGACAGTGGCTACACCTTC	CASSLQTGDSGYTF
12	NA	TRBV7-2	NA	TRBJ2-3	TGTGCCAGCAGGAAAGACACAGATACGCAGTATTTT	CASRKDTDTQYF
16	few	TRBV6-5	NA	TRBJ2-7	TGTGCCAGCAGTTCTCCTACTACGTCTGACAGCCCCGAGCAGTACTTC	CASSSPTTSDSPEQYF
14	NA	TRBV15	NA	TRBJ1-1	TGTGCCACCAGCAGGGACCGGAGGGACACTGAAGCTTTCTTT	CATSRDRRDTEAFF
13	NA	TRBV2	TRBD1	TRBJ1-1	TGTGCCAGCAGGGACCAGGGGGATTCAGAAGCTTTCTTT	CASRDQGDSEAFF
14	NA	TRBV29-1	NA	TRBJ1-3	TGCAGCGTAGTGACTTCTTTTTCTGGAAACACCATATATTTT	CSVVTSFSGNTIYF